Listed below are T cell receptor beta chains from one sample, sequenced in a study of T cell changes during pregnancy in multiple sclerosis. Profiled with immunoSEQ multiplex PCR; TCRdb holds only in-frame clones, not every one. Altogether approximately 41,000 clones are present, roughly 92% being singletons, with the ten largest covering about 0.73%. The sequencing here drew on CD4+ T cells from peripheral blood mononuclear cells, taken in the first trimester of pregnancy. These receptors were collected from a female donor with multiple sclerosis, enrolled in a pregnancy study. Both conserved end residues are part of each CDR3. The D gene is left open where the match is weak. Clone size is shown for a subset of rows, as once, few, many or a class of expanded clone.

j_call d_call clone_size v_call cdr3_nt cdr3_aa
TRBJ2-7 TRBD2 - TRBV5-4 TGTGCCAGCAGCCCCGGGAGCGGGAGTTGGTACGAGCAGTACTTC CASSPGSGSWYEQYF
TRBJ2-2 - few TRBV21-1 TGTGCCAGCAGCAAAGAGGGGGGGGGTACCGGGGAGCTGTTTTTT CASSKEGGGTGELFF
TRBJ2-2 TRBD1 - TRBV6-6 TGTGCCAGCACCTCGACAGGGAGAGCAGCCGGGGAGCTGTTTTTT CASTSTGRAAGELFF
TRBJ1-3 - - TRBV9 TGTGCCAGCAGCGTAGGGACTGTCCACTCTGGAAACACCATATATTTT CASSVGTVHSGNTIYF
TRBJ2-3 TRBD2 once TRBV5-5 TGTGCCAGCAGCTTCCGGGAGGGAGATACGCAGTATTTT CASSFREGDTQYF
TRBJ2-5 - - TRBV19 TGTGCCACACTAGCGCGAGGGGGGGAGACCCAGTACTTC CATLARGGETQYF
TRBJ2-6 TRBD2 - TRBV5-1 TGCGCCAGCAGCTTGGTTGTGGTACTAGCGGGTACTGGGGCCAACGTCCTGACTTTC CASSLVVVLAGTGANVLTF
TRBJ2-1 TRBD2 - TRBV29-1 TGCAGCGTCCAACCACGAGGAACGGGAGGAGGGAATGAGCAGTTCTTC CSVQPRGTGGGNEQFF
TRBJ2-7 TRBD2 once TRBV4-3 TGCGCCAGCAGCCAAGCGAGCGGGAGCGAATCCTACGAGCAGTACTTC CASSQASGSESYEQYF
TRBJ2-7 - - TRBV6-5 TGTGCCAGCAGAGAGGGTTACGAGCAGTACTTC CASREGYEQYF
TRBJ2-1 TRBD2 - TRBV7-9 TGTGCCAGCAGCTTAGCACTAGCGGGACTTAATGAGCAGTTCTTC CASSLALAGLNEQFF
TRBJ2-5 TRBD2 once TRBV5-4 TGTGCCAGCAGCTTGAGAACTAGCGGGGACCAAGAGACCCAGTACTTC CASSLRTSGDQETQYF
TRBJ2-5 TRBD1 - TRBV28 TGTGCCAGCAGTTCTCGACAGGGTGCCGAAGAGACCCAGTACTTC CASSSRQGAEETQYF
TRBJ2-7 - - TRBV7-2 TGTGCCAGCAGCCCAACCCCCCTAGTAGAGCAGTACTTC CASSPTPLVEQYF
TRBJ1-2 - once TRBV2 TGTGCCAGCAGGATCCACAACAAAGTTCCTTTATATGGCTACACCTTC CASRIHNKVPLYGYTF
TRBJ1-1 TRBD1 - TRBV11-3 TGTGCCAGCAGCACCGGGACAGCAAACACTGAAGCTTTCTTT CASSTGTANTEAFF
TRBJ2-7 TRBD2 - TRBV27 TGTGCCAGCAGTTTACGCGGGAGTCAGTACGAGCAGTACTTC CASSLRGSQYEQYF
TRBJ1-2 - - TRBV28 TGTGCCAGCAGTTCCCCAGGGGAAGGCTACACCTTC CASSSPGEGYTF
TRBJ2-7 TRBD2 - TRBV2 TGTGCCAGCAGTGTAGGCCTAGCGGACGAGCAGTACTTC CASSVGLADEQYF
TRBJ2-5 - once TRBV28 TGTGCCAGCAGTTTTGCGGGGCTGAGCTTAGAGACCCAGTACTTC CASSFAGLSLETQYF
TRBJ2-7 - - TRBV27 TGTGCCAGCAGTTTAAGCGGGCCCTACGAGCAGTACTTC CASSLSGPYEQYF
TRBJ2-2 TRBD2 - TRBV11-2 TGTGCCAGCAGCAGAAATGGACTAGCGGGGAACACCGGGGAGCTGTTTTTT CASSRNGLAGNTGELFF
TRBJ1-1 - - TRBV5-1 TGCGCCAGCAGCTTGGCGAAAAGTGTGGGCTTGGACACTGAAGCTTTCTTT CASSLAKSVGLDTEAFF
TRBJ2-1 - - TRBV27 TGTGCCAGCAGTTTATCGTACCCGCTAGCTTACAATGAGCAGTTCTTC CASSLSYPLAYNEQFF
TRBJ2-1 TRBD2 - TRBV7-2 TGTGCCAGCCGTAAGCGGGAGGGCCTATACAATGAGCAGTTCTTC CASRKREGLYNEQFF
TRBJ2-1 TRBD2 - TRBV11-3 TGTGCCAGCAGCGAGGGGACTAGCGGGATCAGTGATGAGCAGTTCTTC CASSEGTSGISDEQFF
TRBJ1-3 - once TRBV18 TGTGCCAGCTCACCGGTAGCGGGCCTCTCTGGAAACACCATATATTTT CASSPVAGLSGNTIYF
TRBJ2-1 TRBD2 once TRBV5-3 TGTGCCTCTCAGCGGGGCGGGTCCTACAATGAGCAGTTCTTC CASQRGGSYNEQFF
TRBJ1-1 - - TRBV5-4 TGTGCCAGCAGCTTGGGTGCTATGAACACTGAAGCTTTCTTT CASSLGAMNTEAFF
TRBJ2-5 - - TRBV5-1 TGCGCCAGCAGCTTGGCTACCACAGGGGAGACCCAGTACTTC CASSLATTGETQYF
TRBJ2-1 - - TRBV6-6 TGTGCCAGCGGGTTAGGGCAAGGGGTCTACAATGAGCAGTTCTTC CASGLGQGVYNEQFF
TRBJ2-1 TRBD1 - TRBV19 TGTGCCAGTAGTCCTAGGACAGGGAGGAACAATGAGCAGTTCTTC CASSPRTGRNNEQFF